This T cell receptor (beta chain) was identified during a study of T cell clonality in common variable immunodeficiency. Study-wide results and limits: Compared with controls, CVID subjects had fewer shared TCRbeta clones. Fewer deletions and N-nucleotide insertions were reportedly seen in common variable immunodeficiency TCR beta sequences.

Using immunoSEQ multiplex PCR, the repertoire was profiled, and TCRdb retains in-frame clones only, with some absent. The sample is made up of roughly 34,000 clones, none counted only once. A few counts support this clone. Antigen specificity is unknown. The read terminates 3 residues before the CDR3 end, so the remaining end is supplied by the germline J gene. Germline V gives CDR1 SGHTA, CDR2 FQGNSA. CDR3 size: 14 residues. The ends lost 4 bases at V and 2 bases at J; junction bases unmatched: 2. The sequenced sample consisted of peripheral blood mononuclear cells. The clonotype was recovered from a human donor with common variable immunodeficiency. The V gene is TRBV7-2, the J gene TRBJ2-5, with 9 bases aligning to TRBD2. The part of the CDR3 DNA that was read is TGTGCCAGCAGCTGGACTAGCGTACAAGAGACC. This gives the protein CASSWTSVQET. The CDR3 in full is CASSWTSVQETQYF. Full variable domain (outside the CDR3, taken from reference TRBV7-2 and TRBJ2-5): GAGVSQSPSNKVTEKGKDVELRCDPISGHTALYWYRQSLGQGLEFLIYFQGNSAPDKSGLPSDRFSAERTGGSVSTLTIQRTQQEDSAVYLCASSWTSVQETQYFGPGTRLLVL.